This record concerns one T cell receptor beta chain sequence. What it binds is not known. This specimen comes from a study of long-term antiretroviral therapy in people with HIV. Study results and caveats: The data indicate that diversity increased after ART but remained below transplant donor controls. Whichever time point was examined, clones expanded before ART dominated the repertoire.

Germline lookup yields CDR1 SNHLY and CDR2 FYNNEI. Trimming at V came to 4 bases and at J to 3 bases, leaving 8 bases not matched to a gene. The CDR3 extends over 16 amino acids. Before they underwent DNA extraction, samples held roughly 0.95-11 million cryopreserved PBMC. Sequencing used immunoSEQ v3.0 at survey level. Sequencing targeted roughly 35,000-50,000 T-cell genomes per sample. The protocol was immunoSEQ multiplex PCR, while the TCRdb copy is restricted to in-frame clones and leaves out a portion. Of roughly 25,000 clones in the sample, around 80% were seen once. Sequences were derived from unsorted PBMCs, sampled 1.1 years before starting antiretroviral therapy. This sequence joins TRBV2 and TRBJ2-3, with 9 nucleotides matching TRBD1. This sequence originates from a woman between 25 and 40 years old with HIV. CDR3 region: CASSVRDRVGTDTQYF. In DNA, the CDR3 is TGTGCCAGCAGTGTCCGGGACAGGGTCGGTACAGATACGCAGTATTTT. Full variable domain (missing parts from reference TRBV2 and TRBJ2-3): EPEVTQTPSHQVTQMGQEVILRCVPISNHLYFYWYRQILGQKVEFLVSFYNNEISEKSEIFDDQFSVERPDGSNFTLKIRSTKLEDSAMYFCASSVRDRVGTDTQYFGPGTRLTVL.